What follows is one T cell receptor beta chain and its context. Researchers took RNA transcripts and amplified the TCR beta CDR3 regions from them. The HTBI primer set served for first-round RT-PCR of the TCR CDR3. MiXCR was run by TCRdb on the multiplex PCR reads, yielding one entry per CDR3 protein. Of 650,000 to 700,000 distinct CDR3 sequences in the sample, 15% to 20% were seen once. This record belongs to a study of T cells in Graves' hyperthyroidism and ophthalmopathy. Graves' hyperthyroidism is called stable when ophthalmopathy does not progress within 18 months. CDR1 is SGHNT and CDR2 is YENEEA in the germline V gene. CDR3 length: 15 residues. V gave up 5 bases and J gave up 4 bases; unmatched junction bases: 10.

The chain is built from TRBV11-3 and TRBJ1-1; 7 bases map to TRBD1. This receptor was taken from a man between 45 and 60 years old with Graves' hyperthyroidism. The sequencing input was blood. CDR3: CASSQRDSAATEAFF. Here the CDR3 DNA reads TGTGCCAGCAGCCAACGGGACAGTGCGGCCACTGAAGCTTTCTTT.